These 19 T cell receptor beta chains were sequenced from one sample in a study of radiotherapy plus CTLA-4 blockade in lung cancer. TCRdb's table, derived via immunoSEQ multiplex PCR, lists solely in-frame clones and lacks some. The profile shows some 100,000 clones, roughly 80% of them singletons. Source: peripheral blood, taken from a patient treated with radiotherapy plus ipilimumab. The receptor source for this set is a human donor with non-small cell lung cancer who had a partial response to radiotherapy plus ipilimumab.

This chain joins TRBV30 and TRBJ2-7, with 11 positions matching TRBD1. Looked up from germline, CDR1 is GTSNPN and CDR2 is SVGIG (reference sequence). J gave up 6 bases and V 0 bases, and 7 bases lay outside the gene matches. There are 15 residues in the CDR3. CDR3: CAWSVPRTGGGEQYF. The CDR3 region has the DNA TGTGCCTGGAGTGTCCCCCGGACAGGGGGCGGCGAGCAGTACTTC.

This chain links TRBV5-1 with TRBJ2-6; TRBD2 aligns across 9 bases. V lost 5 bases, J lost 4 bases, and 10 bases stayed unmatched. The length of the CDR3 is 17 residues. CDR1 SGHRS and CDR2 YFSETQ come from the germline V gene. The CDR3 region has the DNA TGCGCCAGCAGGCCGAGCGGGGGGTTGGGAGGGGCCAACGTCCTGACTTTC. This sequence encodes CASRPSGGLGGANVLTF.

V usage is TRBV6-5 and J usage is TRBJ1-4, with TRBD1 as a possible D gene (6 bases). CDR1 MNHEY and CDR2 SVGAGI come from the germline V gene. This CDR3 region has 13 residues. V lost 2 bases and J 6 bases, leaving 7 bases between the germline ends. CDR3 coding DNA: TGTGCCAGCAGTTACCCAGGGGATGAAAAACTGTTTTTT. Protein product: CASSYPGDEKLFF.

This clone was recorded only once. The chain links TRBV5-6 to TRBJ1-5; D may be TRBD1 (5 bases). Trimming took off 1 base at V and 1 base at J, with 9 bases between the two ends. CDR3 size: 15 residues. The V gene's germline CDR1 is SGHDT and CDR2 YYEEEE. For the CDR3, the DNA is TGTGCCAGCAGCTTGTGGGGCGCGAGCAATCAGCCCCAGCATTTT. This codes for CASSLWGASNQPQHF.

Of note for this clone: Germline and junction disagree at one end, which may indicate a read error. Other DNA sequences from this sample encode an identical CDR3 as well. J is TRBJ2-6 and V is TRBV18; TRBD2 is a possible D gene (6 bases). Germline values: CDR1 KGHSH, CDR2 LQKENI. The CDR3 covers 16 residues. CDR3 sequence (DNA): TGCGCCAGCTCAATAGGGCGGGGCTCTGGGGCCAACGTCCTGACTTTC. Translated: CASSIGRGSGANVLTF.

The V call is TRBV9, the J call TRBJ2-1; tentatively, D is TRBD1 (5 bases). CDR1 is SGDLS and CDR2 is YYNGEE in the germline V gene. CDR3 length equals 15 residues. V was trimmed by 4 bases and J by 0 bases, leaving 11 bases between them. Here the CDR3 DNA reads TGTGCCAGCAGCCCCAGGGTGGTCTCCTACAATGAGCAGTTCTTC. It yields the protein CASSPRVVSYNEQFF.

CDR3 sequence (DNA): TGTGCCAGCAGCTTAGTGGGGGGACTTTTCCGAACTGGAAACACCATATATTTT. Residues: CASSLVGGLFRTGNTIYF. The chain joins TRBV7-8 to TRBJ1-3; the D gene is possibly TRBD1 (5 bases). This CDR3 spans 18 amino acids. V gave up 1 base and J gave up 2 bases, with 18 bases separating them. The germline CDR1 and CDR2 sequences are SGHVS and FQNEAQ.

This chain links TRBV7-2 with TRBJ2-3; D is unresolved. The germline V gene encodes CDR1 SGHTA and CDR2 FQGNSA. The ends were cut back, 5 bases at V and 4 bases at J, with 7 bases in the middle. The length of the CDR3 is 12 residues. The CDR3 region has the DNA TGTGCCAGCAGCGCCACGGCAGATACGCAGTATTTT. Encoded protein: CASSATADTQYF.

The V call is TRBV5-4, the J call TRBJ2-1; 10 bases map to TRBD1. Trimming cost V 4 bases and J 6 bases; bases outside gene matches: 7. The CDR3 runs to 15 residues. Looked up from germline, CDR1 is SGHNT and CDR2 is YYREEE (reference sequence). The CDR3 DNA reads as TGTGCCAGCAGCGCTAGCCGGGACAGGGGCAATGAGCAGTTCTTC. Translation gives CASSASRDRGNEQFF.

The rearrangement uses TRBV6-1 and TRBJ2-7; TRBD2 aligns across 7 bases. From germline, CDR1 is MNHNS and CDR2 SASEGT. V dropped 6 bases and J dropped 2; count of bases not matched to a gene: 7. CDR3 length: 14 amino acids. The CDR3 spells CASRGVGGTYEQYV. The CDR3 DNA reads as TGTGCCAGCAGGGGAGTCGGGGGGACCTACGAGCAGTACGTC.

This chain joins TRBV19 and TRBJ1-1; 12 bases agree with TRBD1. CDR1 and CDR2 (germline): LNHDA, SQIVND (reference sequence). Trimming cost V 2 bases and J 5 bases; bases outside gene matches: 6. This CDR3 spans 16 amino acids. CDR3 sequence reads: CASSIRGTGGRTEAFF. Written as DNA, the CDR3 is TGTGCCAGTAGTATACGAGGGACAGGGGGCAGGACTGAAGCTTTCTTT.

The chain couples TRBV18 to TRBJ1-3; D is perhaps TRBD1 (6 bases). The CDR3 loop spans 15 amino acids. Per germline, CDR1 KGHSH and CDR2 LQKENI. The V and J ends lost 3 bases and 3 bases respectively, with 12 bases between them. CDR3 region: CASSPQGIGGNTIYF. DNA for the CDR3: TGTGCCAGCTCACCCCAGGGGATAGGTGGAAACACCATATATTTT.

This clone is categorized as medium-sized (0.01 to 0.1%). CDR3 amino acids: CASSKAGTGAYEQYV. In nucleotides, the CDR3 is TGTGCCAGCAGCAAAGCAGGGACAGGGGCCTACGAGCAGTACGTC. The chain joins TRBV6-5 to TRBJ2-7, with 10 bases fitting TRBD1. Trimming took 6 bases from V and 2 from J; bases not matched to a gene: 7. CDR1 is MNHEY and CDR2 is SVGAGI in the germline V gene. This CDR3 spans 15 amino acids.

Here the CDR3 reads CASTQQGVSGNTIYF. The CDR3 nucleotides are TGTGCCAGCACCCAACAGGGGGTCTCGGGAAACACCATATATTTT. The V gene is TRBV2, the J gene TRBJ1-3; TRBD1 aligns across 8 bases. The germline CDR1 and CDR2 sequences are SNHLY and FYNNEI. The J segment lost 4 bases and the V segment lost 7 bases, leaving 9 bases of the junction unmatched. The CDR3 is 15 amino acids.

This clone was counted only a few times. The chain employs TRBV9 and TRBJ1-3, with D hard to call. Germline V gives CDR1 SGDLS, CDR2 YYNGEE. V lost 0 bases and J 0 bases, leaving 4 bases between the germline ends. This CDR3 is built from 14 residues. The CDR3: CASSVDGSGNTIYF. The CDR3 nucleotides read TGTGCCAGCAGCGTAGACGGCTCTGGAAACACCATATATTTT.

The J gene is TRBJ2-1, the V gene TRBV28; 15 bases are a match to TRBD2. In germline, CDR1 is MDHEN, CDR2 SYDVKM. CDR3 length equals 19 residues. Germline trimming cut 7 bases from V and 2 bases from J; bases unmatched to any gene: 12. The DNA for the CDR3 is TGTGCCAGCAACGAAATTGGGACTAGCGGGAGGCAAACCTACAATGAGCAGTTCTTC. As protein: CASNEIGTSGRQTYNEQFF.

The DNA for the CDR3 is TGCGCCAGCTCAATGGGAGACTTTAACTACGAGCAGTACTTC. Its protein product is CASSMGDFNYEQYF. The chain couples TRBV5-1 to TRBJ2-7; tentative D call: TRBD2 (5 bases). The germline gives CDR1 SGHRS, CDR2 YFSETQ. V lost 7 bases, J lost 3 bases, and 17 bases lay in between. The CDR3 totals 14 residues. The variable domain in full, completed from reference TRBV5-1 and TRBJ2-7, reads KAGVTQTPRYLIKTRGQQVTLSCSPISGHRSVSWYQQTPGQGLQFLFEYFSETQRNKGNFPGRFSGRQFSNSRSEMNVSTLELGDSALYLCASSMGDFNYEQYFGPGTRLTVT.

The V and J genes are TRBV5-1 and TRBJ2-3; D is possibly TRBD2 (5 bases). From germline, CDR1 is SGHRS and CDR2 YFSETQ. The CDR3 is 12 residues long. V was cut by 0 bases and J by 6 bases, with 5 bases left in between. This chain's CDR3 is CASSLGGDTQYF. The CDR3 bases are TGCGCCAGCAGCTTGGGAGGGGATACGCAGTATTTT.

This chain links TRBV19 with TRBJ1-2, with 7 bases lining up with TRBD1. J was trimmed by 8 bases and V by 5 bases; bases with no gene match: 5. Germline CDR1 reads LNHDA; CDR2 reads SQIVND (reference sequence). CDR3 length: 12 amino acids. The CDR3 loop reads CASSPGQWGYTF. CDR3 in DNA: TGTGCCAGTAGTCCGGGACAGTGGGGCTACACCTTC.